This TCR beta chain derives from a study of blood T cell repertoires in COVID-19 (dated by TCRdb to 2019 to 2021). In terms of the full investigation: Samples covering the acute and convalescent phases of COVID-19 were provided by collaborators in the United States, Italy and Spain. The prospective study material was composed of cDNA or gDNA derived from T cells, B-cell-depleted T cells, or PBMCs. Deeply sampled blood TCRbeta repertoires from subjects exposed to, actively infected with, or recovered from COVID-19 were included in the dataset. The repertoires were released in a freely available public database meant as a resource for research on the immune response to SARS-CoV-2. Samples were obtained from the ongoing ImmuneRACE study (first 160 participants) and from over 1,000 subjects provided by 6 global collaborators. A de-identified subject ID, COVID-19 status, age in years and sex were almost always included in the sample metadata. Where available, HLA class I and class II types were obtained from metadata supplied by the sample provider rather than from assay-based typing. General study outcomes and caveats: The quantity of clinical and demographic metadata differed by source and by participant and was supplied without curation.

Collaborating institutions collected whole blood in K2EDTA tubes following their own protocols. For TCRbeta analysis, collaborators shipped samples as frozen whole blood, isolated PBMCs, or DNA extracted from either of those sample types. The CDR3 numbers 18 residues from cysteine through phenylalanine. Kept here is only the CDR3 DNA, which spans 54 bases and is read in frame from base 1. Based on the germline V gene, the CDR1 and CDR2 sequences are SGHVS and FQNEAQ. Trimming accounts for 3 bases at V and 6 bases at J, while the number of junction bases matched to no gene is 12. TCRbeta CDR3 regions were amplified from genomic DNA using the immunoSEQ Assay, a bias-controlled multiplex PCR. Per the authors' processing: The number of nucleated cells in each sample was estimated by amplification of reference gene primers within the assay. To quantify the absolute abundance of each unique TCRbeta CDR3 rearrangement, sequence reads were collapsed and filtered. For each sample, productive Simpson clonality was calculated as the square root of Simpson's diversity index over productive rearrangements. TCRdb retrieved this table from immuneACCESS and kept in-frame rearrangements only. Not all clones are present; in checked studies, unresolved V genes account for under half, and no reason is known for the remainder. V and J calls and clone size are given by that table; D and trimming were obtained from the DNA. The sample table records fewer than 35,000 clones; about nine tenths of these occur just once. The ten largest make up roughly 2.1% of the sample.

This clone was observed once. Its specific antigen is unknown. Base quality data are lacking; no much larger clone is found one base away. The sequence joins TRBV7-8 to TRBJ2-7; TRBD2 aligns with 15 central bases. What was sequenced was peripheral blood. This clonotype originated in a man aged 50 to 60 with active or convalescent COVID-19. The sequenced DNA: TGTGCCAGCAGCTTTCACCGTCAACCGGGACTAGCGGGAGGCGAGCAGTACTTC. Its protein reads: CASSFHRQPGLAGGEQYF.